Listed here are 8 T cell receptor beta chains from one sample, sequenced in a study of liver allograft versus peripheral blood T cells. Study background: Liver transplant recipients had T cell receptor repertoires compared between transplanted liver and peripheral blood.

TCRdb independently ran MiXCR on the reads; one entry per CDR3 protein. The table includes 2,500 to 3,500 distinct CDR3 sequences, just over 14% detected once. The receptors derive from a human patient who had a liver transplant. Some T cells may be graft donor cells.

This clonotype is medium-sized (0.01 to 0.1%) by share. The V gene is TRBV19, the J gene TRBJ2-1; D is perhaps TRBD2 (6 bases). Germline lookup yields CDR1 LNHDA and CDR2 SQIVND (reference sequence). This CDR3 region has 16 residues. Trimming removed 0 bases from V and 2 bases from J, with 11 bases in between. The CDR3 sequence is CASSIDVEGAYNEQFF. CDR3 nucleotides: TGTGCCAGTAGTATAGACGTGGAGGGAGCCTACAATGAGCAGTTCTTC.

This clonotype was counted a few times. This chain connects TRBV27 to TRBJ2-1; D not certain. The CDR3 runs 13 residues. Per germline, CDR1 MNHEY and CDR2 SMNVEV (reference sequence). The germline V and J ends were trimmed by 2 bases and 10 bases, with 12 bases remaining between them. This CDR3 reads CASSLGSQWEQFF. The CDR3 DNA reads TGTGCCAGCAGTTTAGGATCCCAGTGGGAGCAGTTCTTC.

This clonotype ranks as large. The chain employs TRBV13 and TRBJ2-7; D unresolved. Germline V gene data show CDR1 as PRHDT and CDR2 as FYEKMQ (reference sequence). Trimming shortened V by 5 bases and J by 4 bases, and 12 bases separated the two germline ends. The CDR3 length is 13 residues. The CDR3 DNA sequence: TGTGCCAGCAGCCCAGCCCTGGCATACGAGCAGTACTTC. Protein: CASSPALAYEQYF.

This clonotype was seen repeatedly, ten times or more. The rearrangement joins TRBV9 to TRBJ2-7; D remains ambiguous. This CDR3 is 13 amino acids long. Germline lookup yields CDR1 SGDLS and CDR2 YYNGEE. Trimming stripped 2 bases from V and 2 bases from J, with 8 bases between. As DNA, the CDR3 is TGTGCCAGCAGCGTCGCGGACCCCTACGAGCAGTACTTC. This codes for CASSVADPYEQYF.

Remarks on this clonotype: Possible read error: a much larger clone is one base away. The V and J genes are TRBV10-3 and TRBJ1-5; TRBD1 is a possible D gene (6 bases). Per germline, CDR1 ENHRY and CDR2 SYGVKD. This CDR3 comprises 14 residues. V lost 5 bases to trimming and J lost 7 bases, with 15 bases between them. The CDR3, as DNA: TGTGCCATCAGTTTCGTAGGGGGGCGGCAGCCCCAGCATTTT. This encodes CAISFVGGRQPQHF.

Within the sample, this clonotype is medium-sized. This chain links TRBV5-4 with TRBJ1-2, with D possibly matching TRBD1 (5 bases). The ends were cut back, 3 bases at V and 2 bases at J, with 14 bases in the middle. CDR1 and CDR2 (germline): SGHNT, YYREEE (reference sequence). The CDR3 sequence is 15 residues long. In nucleotides, the CDR3 is TGTGCCAGCAGCTACTGGGACGGGGTAAACTATGGCTACACCTTC. Encoded protein: CASSYWDGVNYGYTF.

This clonotype is termed medium-sized. The genes are TRBV18 and TRBJ2-1; 13 bases line up with TRBD2. CDR1 is KGHSH and CDR2 is LQKENI in the germline V gene. The trim removed 4 bases at V and 4 bases at J, leaving 4 bases unmatched. This CDR3 is 16 amino acids long. CDR3 loop: CASSQGLAGLYNEQFF. In nucleotides, the CDR3 is TGTGCCAGCTCACAGGGACTAGCGGGGTTATACAATGAGCAGTTCTTC.

The chain links TRBV14 to TRBJ1-2; D ambiguous. Germline V gene data show CDR1 as SGHDN and CDR2 as FVKESK. The CDR3 runs to 14 residues. V was trimmed by 5 bases and J by 4 bases, leaving 14 bases between them. The DNA for the CDR3 is TGTGCCAGCAGCGTGTGGGGTGGTAGCTATGGCTACACCTTC. The encoded protein is CASSVWGGSYGYTF.